A single sample gave rise to the 26 T cell receptor beta chains below, sequenced in a study of beta chain features in type 1 diabetes. Expressed TCRB transcripts were sequenced because the entire RNA isolate underwent reverse transcription. Assay: immunoSEQ multiplex PCR; the TCRdb copy retains only in-frame clones and omits some. The profile shows about 260,000 clones, roughly two thirds of them singletons. The sample taken for sequencing was naive CD4+ T cells from blood. The receptors derive from a man aged 25 to 40 in good health.

The chain links TRBV12-5 to TRBJ1-6; D gene uncertain. The ends were cut back, 7 bases at V and 12 bases at J, with 13 bases in the middle. This CDR3 comprises 12 residues. CDR1 and CDR2 from the germline V gene are LGHNT and FRNRAP. CDR3 sequence reads: CASAVGRGPLHF. Here the CDR3 DNA reads TGTGCTAGTGCCGTAGGGAGAGGACCCCTCCACTTT.

The chain recombines TRBV7-2 with TRBJ2-7, with 8 bases fitting TRBD2. V lost 5 bases and J lost 3; bases outside the gene matches: 12. From germline, CDR1 is SGHTA and CDR2 FQGNSA. The CDR3 runs to 16 residues. The CDR3: CASSPDALAGFYEQYF. Here the CDR3 DNA reads TGTGCCAGCAGCCCAGACGCCCTAGCGGGTTTCTACGAGCAGTACTTC.

V and J are TRBV29-1 and TRBJ2-3; 8 positions agree with TRBD2. Trimming took 8 bases from V and 4 from J; bases not matched to a gene: 8. The CDR3 loop spans 13 amino acids. Per germline, CDR1 SQVTM and CDR2 ANQGSEA. The CDR3: CSSSTGGPDTQYF. The CDR3, as DNA: TGCAGCTCATCAACGGGAGGGCCAGATACGCAGTATTTT.

This clone appeared a few times. Other DNA sequences of this sample code for an identical CDR3. The rearrangement joins TRBV29-1 to TRBJ2-1; D gene ambiguous. Between the trimmed V and J ends, which lost 0 bases and 7 bases, there was a span of 4 bases. The CDR3 has 11 residues. Germline loops: CDR1 SQVTM, CDR2 ANQGSEA. The CDR3 reads CSVEERNEQFF. CDR3 nucleotides: TGCAGCGTTGAAGAACGAAATGAGCAGTTCTTC.

The count of this clone is one. For the CDR3, the DNA is TGTGCCAGCAGCCACGATCCGGCGTCCAAAAACATTCAGTACTTC. Protein sequence: CASSHDPASKNIQYF. The chain combines TRBV4-2 with TRBJ2-4; D unclear. Germline CDR1 and CDR2: LGHNA and YNFKEQ. CDR3 length: 15 residues. Trimming shortened V by 3 bases and J by 2 bases, and 11 bases separated the two germline ends.

The rearrangement links TRBV28 to TRBJ2-6, with D possibly matching TRBD2 (5 bases). Between the trimmed V and J ends, which lost 11 bases and 3 bases, there was a span of 17 bases. This CDR3 region has 15 residues. Germline V gene data show CDR1 as MDHEN and CDR2 as SYDVKM. The DNA for the CDR3 is TGTGCCTCGGCGGCCGGGGTTCTTGGGGCCAACGTCCTGACTTTC. This encodes CASAAGVLGANVLTF.

In its sample, this clone was seen a few times. This chain links TRBV19 with TRBJ1-1; no reliable D call. Germline V gene lookup returns CDR1 LNHDA and CDR2 SQIVND (reference sequence). This CDR3 is 15 amino acids long. The V and J ends lost 1 base and 0 bases respectively, with 9 bases between them. DNA of the CDR3: TGTGCCAGTAGTATAGTTCGTTCCATGAACACTGAAGCTTTCTTT. Translation: CASSIVRSMNTEAFF.

This clone has only a few counts. Here the CDR3 DNA reads TGCAGCGTTGGAGGACAGGGGAGTTACACTGAAGCTTTCTTT. Its protein product is CSVGGQGSYTEAFF. J is TRBJ1-1 and V is TRBV29-1, with 9 nucleotides matching TRBD1. This CDR3 is built from 14 residues. J lost 3 bases, V lost 4 bases, and 6 bases had no gene match. CDR1 is SQVTM, CDR2 ANQGSEA, per germline.

This sequence joins TRBV9 and TRBJ1-6; D gene unclear. V was pared by 4 bases and J by 10 bases, with 15 bases between. The germline CDR1 and CDR2 sequences are SGDLS and YYNGEE. CDR3 length: 14 residues. CDR3 nucleotide sequence: TGTGCCAGCAGCTTCGACCCGGAGGGCTCACCCCTCCACTTT. This gives the protein CASSFDPEGSPLHF.

In its sample, this clone was seen a few times. The chain links TRBV14 to TRBJ2-1, with D possibly being TRBD1 (5 bases). V lost 0 bases and J 6 bases, leaving 9 bases between the germline ends. Germline CDR1 reads SGHDN; CDR2 reads FVKESK. The CDR3 is made up of 14 amino acids. This CDR3 reads CASSQEQAFNEQFF. The CDR3 DNA follows: TGTGCCAGCAGCCAAGAACAGGCTTTCAATGAGCAGTTCTTC.

V and J are TRBV6-5 and TRBJ1-6; possibly TRBD1 for D (6 bases). The V end lost 8 bases, the J end lost 7 bases, and 12 bases lay between the germline ends. This CDR3 is 13 amino acids long. Germline CDR1 reads MNHEY; CDR2 reads SVGAGI. In DNA form, the CDR3 reads TGTGCCAGCTCCAGGGGTGCGAATTCACCCCTCCACTTT. This codes for CASSRGANSPLHF.

This clone showed up just once. This rearrangement joins TRBV11-2 to TRBJ2-4; D gene ambiguous. V lost 6 bases, J lost 0 bases, and 6 bases lay in between. This CDR3 is built from 13 residues. Germline CDR1 is SGHAT and CDR2 is FQNNGV. The CDR3 DNA is TGTGCCAGCAGGACAATAGCCAAAAACATTCAGTACTTC. Encoded protein: CASRTIAKNIQYF.

The CDR3 DNA follows: TGCAGCGTTGTAACCAAAAACATTCAGTACTTC. Amino acids: CSVVTKNIQYF. V and J are TRBV29-1 and TRBJ2-4, with D unclear. Germline V CDR1 and CDR2: SQVTM, ANQGSEA. V was cut by 4 bases and J by 2 bases, with 3 bases left in between. This CDR3 is 11 amino acids long.

The gene calls are TRBV28 and TRBJ2-3, with 13 bases lining up with TRBD2. The CDR3 length is 16 residues. The ends lost 5 bases at V and 2 bases at J; junction bases unmatched: 4. From germline, CDR1 is MDHEN and CDR2 SYDVKM. The CDR3 sequence: CASSGTSGTYTDTQYF. CDR3 in DNA: TGTGCCAGCAGTGGGACTAGCGGGACCTACACAGATACGCAGTATTTT.

The chain links TRBV29-1 to TRBJ2-5, with D possibly matching TRBD1 (6 bases). CDR3 length: 11 amino acids. V lost 7 bases, J lost 5 bases, and 11 bases lay in between. Germline lookup yields CDR1 SQVTM and CDR2 ANQGSEA. The CDR3 sequence is CSGMRGETQYF. In DNA, the CDR3 is TGCAGCGGGATGAGGGGGGAGACCCAGTACTTC.

This clone was found a few times. This CDR3 is CASSLETSGGADEQFF. CDR3 nucleotide sequence: TGCGCCAGCAGCTTAGAGACTAGCGGGGGGGCTGATGAGCAGTTCTTC. The chain has TRBV4-1 and TRBJ2-1, with TRBD2 matching over 14 bases. Germline lookup yields CDR1 MGHRA and CDR2 YSYEKL. This CDR3 has 16 amino acids. With V trimmed by 5 bases and J by 8 bases, 8 bases remained unmatched.

The sample holds one count of this clone. The gene calls are TRBV30 and TRBJ2-3; D is perhaps TRBD2 (6 bases). CDR3 length equals 17 residues. CDR1 is GTSNPN, CDR2 SVGIG, per germline (reference sequence). Trimming shortened V by 4 bases and J by 2 bases, and 22 bases separated the two germline ends. The CDR3 protein is CAWNIPRGFPYTDTQYF. CDR3 DNA sequence: TGTGCCTGGAACATACCCCGGGGGTTCCCATACACAGATACGCAGTATTTT.

The chain uses TRBV7-2 and TRBJ2-5; D gene uncertain. CDR3 length: 14 residues. Germline loops: CDR1 SGHTA, CDR2 FQGNSA. Trimming shortened V by 1 base and J by 6 bases, and 12 bases separated the two germline ends. The CDR3 spells CASSLVGSTKTQYF. DNA of the CDR3: TGTGCCAGCAGCTTAGTGGGAAGTACGAAGACCCAGTACTTC. Combining the CDR3 with reference TRBV7-2 and TRBJ2-5 gives the whole variable domain GAGVSQSPSNKVTEKGKDVELRCDPISGHTALYWYRQSLGQGLEFLIYFQGNSAPDKSGLPSDRFSAERTGGSVSTLTIQRTQQEDSAVYLCASSLVGSTKTQYFGPGTRLLVL.

The CDR3 loop reads CASSIRLGSTDTQYF. The CDR3, as DNA: TGTGCCAGCAGTATCAGGCTCGGGAGCACAGATACGCAGTATTTT. V is TRBV25-1 and J is TRBJ2-3, with D hard to call. Germline V gene data show CDR1 as MGHDK and CDR2 as SYGVNS. This CDR3 region has 15 residues. V was trimmed by 5 bases and J by 0 bases, leaving 12 bases between them. The variable domain in full, with the rest retrieved from reference TRBV25-1 and TRBJ2-3, is EADIYQTPRYLVIGTGKKITLECSQTMGHDKMYWYQQDPGMELHLIHYSYGVNSTEKGDLSSESTVSRIRTEHFPLTLESARPSHTSQYLCASSIRLGSTDTQYFGPGTRLTVL.

V gene TRBV30 combines with J gene TRBJ2-5; tentatively, D is TRBD1 (7 bases). Looked up from germline, CDR1 is GTSNPN and CDR2 is SVGIG (reference sequence). This CDR3 spans 13 amino acids. V shed 3 bases and J shed 5 bases, with 13 bases lying between them. CDR3 region: CAWRRAGGETQYF. The CDR3 nucleotides read TGTGCCTGGAGAAGGGCAGGGGGGGAGACCCAGTACTTC.

The chain employs TRBV29-1 and TRBJ2-3, with 7 bases that match TRBD1. The CDR3 consists of 13 residues. CDR1 and CDR2 from the germline V gene are SQVTM and ANQGSEA. Here the CDR3 DNA reads TGCAGTTCCTTTACAGGGGACACAGATACGCAGTATTTT. Translating it yields CSSFTGDTDTQYF.

Only one count was recorded for this clone. The chain links TRBV30 to TRBJ1-3; D ambiguous. V was shortened by 0 bases and J by 0 bases, with 12 bases between the two germline ends. CDR1 is GTSNPN and CDR2 is SVGIG in the germline V gene (reference sequence). The CDR3 contains 16 residues. CDR3 loop: CAWSVRKGSSGNTIYF. For the CDR3, the DNA is TGTGCCTGGAGTGTACGTAAAGGGAGCTCTGGAAACACCATATATTTT.

The chain carries TRBV30 and TRBJ2-1; 12 bases map to TRBD2. The CDR3 has 13 amino acids. The germline CDR1 and CDR2 sequences are GTSNPN and SVGIG (reference sequence). In DNA, the CDR3 is TGTGCGTGTGGGACTAGCGGGTACAATGAGCAGTTCTTC. Its protein product is CACGTSGYNEQFF. Based on the CDR3 plus reference TRBV30 and TRBJ2-1, the full variable domain is SQTIHQWPATLVQPVGSPLSLECTVEGTSNPNLYWYRQAAGRGLQLLFYSVGIGQISSEVPQNLSASRPQDRQFILSSKKLLLSDSGFYLCACGTSGYNEQFFGPGTRLTVL.

This clone was observed a handful of times. The rearrangement joins TRBV11-2 to TRBJ2-3, with D tentatively TRBD2 (6 bases). Trimming left V 4 bases short and J 5 bases short, with 16 bases between. CDR3 length: 15 residues. CDR1 and CDR2 from the germline V gene are SGHAT and FQNNGV. CDR3 DNA: TGTGCCAGCAGCTCAAGGACCGGGACTGGAGATACGCAGTATTTT. It specifies CASSSRTGTGDTQYF.

The genes are TRBV7-9 and TRBJ2-3; D unresolved. V lost 2 bases to trimming and J lost 3 bases, with 6 bases between them. The CDR3 length is 13 residues. Germline V CDR1 and CDR2: SEHNR, FQNEAQ (reference sequence). The CDR3 sequence is CASSLWGTDTQYF. Written as DNA, the CDR3 is TGTGCCAGCAGCTTATGGGGTACAGATACGCAGTATTTT.

The chain joins TRBV29-1 to TRBJ2-7, with 11 bases matching TRBD2. The CDR3 covers 13 residues. V shed 5 bases, J shed 7 bases, and the junction held 7 bases outside the gene matches. Germline V gives CDR1 SQVTM, CDR2 ANQGSEA. CDR3 nucleotide sequence: TGCAGCGTTTCGGGACTAGCGGCGGGGGAGCAGTACTTC. Protein sequence: CSVSGLAAGEQYF.